This T cell receptor (beta chain) was profiled in a study of long-term antiretroviral therapy in people with HIV. The overall study: Earliest sampling preceded the 2015 immediate-ART recommendation by about a decade. Study-wide results and caveats: Specimen acquisition occurred between about 2004 and 2017, potentially under older ART regimens. After ART, diversity increased yet remained lower than transplant donor controls.

This CDR3 contains 15 residues. The germline V gene encodes CDR1 MNHEY and CDR2 SMNVEV (reference sequence). After removal of 3 bases from V and 0 bases from J, the junction contained 4 bases not matched to a gene. Researchers ran immunoSEQ v3.0 at survey level. Per-sample targets for sequencing were about 35,000-50,000 T-cell genomes. Here immunoSEQ multiplex PCR was the method, and the copy in TCRdb shows in-frame clones only, minus some. The sample records some 27,000 clones, about 83% being singletons. A note on this clone: Its antigen is not known.

The sequence derives from a man in his late teens or twenties with HIV. Sequencing was performed on unsorted PBMCs, taken 0.4 years after starting antiretroviral therapy. The chain carries TRBV27 and TRBJ2-7; 8 nucleotides agree with TRBD1. DNA of the CDR3: TGTGCCAGCAGTTTGGGGACAGGACCCTCCTACGAGCAGTACTTC. This sequence encodes CASSLGTGPSYEQYF.